This T cell receptor beta chain was identified in a study of T cell repertoires in cytomegalovirus infection. The CDR3 runs to 14 residues. Germline values: CDR1 MNHNS, CDR2 SASEGT. V gave up 6 bases and J gave up 7 bases, with 16 bases separating them. TCRdb re-analysed the reads in MiXCR, keeping a single row per CDR3 protein. The sample carries about 140,000 distinct CDR3 sequences, 5.5% to 7% recorded once. This clonotype has ten or more counts. This TCR came from a human donor in good health (CMV status not recorded). Some clones in this sample may be carry-over from other donors' samples. The chain couples TRBV6-1 to TRBJ1-5; maybe TRBD1 (5 bases). The material sequenced was PBMCs. This CDR3 is CASSTGRAEQPQHF. DNA of the CDR3: TGTGCCAGCAGCACAGGAAGGGCAGAACAGCCCCAGCATTTT.